This T cell receptor (beta chain) was sequenced for a study of T cells in Graves' hyperthyroidism and ophthalmopathy. Overall study results and limits: Median prediction lead before ophthalmopathy onset was around 7 months with the model.

The CDR3 totals 18 residues. Germline CDR1 is SQVTM and CDR2 is ANQGSEA. Exclusion followed for patients with uncontrolled infection, other autoimmune disease, pregnancy or lactation. There are many counts of this clonotype. Its antigen is as yet unknown. What was amplified from RNA transcripts were TCR beta CDR3 regions. An initial round of RT-PCR targeting the TCR CDR3 relied on the HTBI primer set. TCRdb reanalysed the multiplex PCR reads using MiXCR and keeps one entry per CDR3 protein. Of around 340,000 distinct CDR3 sequences detected, approximately 18% appear once; the ten largest clones hold 15% to 17%.

The clonotype was recovered from a woman in her thirties or forties with Graves' ophthalmopathy. Material: blood. The chain uses TRBV29-1 and TRBJ2-7; 9 nucleotides align to TRBD2. The CDR3 sequence: CRDQGGVVEGLAGSEQYF. CDR3 DNA: TGCAGGGACCAGGGGGGCGTCGTCGAGGGGCTAGCGGGATCCGAGCAGTACTTC.